The rows below give T cell receptor beta chains drawn from one sample of a study of blood T cell repertoires in COVID-19. Clones were sequenced by immunoSEQ multiplex PCR, and TCRdb holds only the in-frame ones, with some missing. The sample has roughly 240,000 clones; approximately 83% are singletons. Sequenced input: PBMCs or T cells enriched from blood (not recorded which). These receptors originate from a woman aged 40 to 50 who had been exposed to COVID-19. Both conserved end residues are part of each CDR3. A D gene is named only where the DNA matches it firmly. Clone size is shown for a subset of rows, as once, few, many or a class of expanded clone.

D gene	clone size	V gene	J gene	CDR3 protein	CDR3 DNA
-	few	TRBV29-1	TRBJ1-2	CSLDSDYGYTF	TGCAGCTTGGACAGTGACTATGGCTACACCTTC
TRBD1	-	TRBV5-1	TRBJ1-1	CASSFTAGGTEAFF	TGCGCCAGCAGCTTTACGGCAGGGGGCACTGAAGCTTTCTTT
-	-	TRBV2	TRBJ1-3	CASLAGDSSGNTIYF	TGTGCCAGCTTAGCGGGAGACAGTTCCGGAAACACCATATATTTT
TRBD1	-	TRBV19	TRBJ2-5	CASSSGTDQETQYF	TGTGCCAGTTCTTCCGGGACAGACCAAGAGACCCAGTACTTC
TRBD2	-	TRBV3-1/TRBV3-2	TRBJ2-3	CASERGGGGDTQYF	TGTGCCAGCGAACGGGGGGGCGGAGGAGATACGCAGTATTTT
TRBD1	few	TRBV15	TRBJ1-2	CATSRVGTGQGGYTF	TGTGCCACCAGCAGAGTTGGGACAGGGCAAGGTGGCTACACCTTC
-	-	TRBV2	TRBJ2-3	CASSDAREPDTQYF	TGTGCCAGCAGTGACGCCCGGGAGCCGGATACGCAGTATTTT
TRBD1	once	TRBV28	TRBJ1-6	CASWGGQGDNSPLHF	TGTGCCAGCTGGGGCGGACAGGGCGATAATTCACCCCTCCACTTT
TRBD2	-	TRBV11-2	TRBJ2-3	CASSLEPSGGADTQYF	TGTGCCAGCAGCTTAGAGCCTAGCGGGGGGGCTGATACGCAGTATTTT
-	few	TRBV9	TRBJ2-1	CASSSPPGLPYNEQFF	TGTGCCAGCAGCTCGCCCCCTGGACTCCCCTACAATGAGCAGTTCTTC
-	-	TRBV4-2	TRBJ1-2	CASSQDLAGNYGYTF	TGTGCCAGCAGCCAAGATCTTGCGGGTAACTATGGCTACACCTTC
TRBD1	-	TRBV5-4	TRBJ2-3	CASRRGTGSGTDTQYF	TGTGCCAGCAGGAGGGGGACAGGTTCCGGGACAGATACGCAGTATTTT
TRBD1	-	TRBV4-3	TRBJ2-5	CASSQEFDRGKTQYF	TGCGCCAGCAGCCAAGAATTTGACAGGGGAAAGACCCAGTACTTC
TRBD1	-	TRBV5-1	TRBJ1-2	CASSPTGVGGYTF	TGCGCCAGCAGCCCTACAGGGGTAGGTGGCTACACCTTC
-	-	TRBV6-5	TRBJ2-2	CASSYADTGELFF	TGTGCCAGCAGTTACGCGGACACCGGGGAGCTGTTTTTT
-	-	TRBV6-4	TRBJ2-1	CASSDSGGARYNEQFF	TGTGCCAGCAGTGACTCAGGGGGGGCAAGGTATAATGAGCAGTTCTTC
-	-	TRBV4-2	TRBJ2-5	CASSQSLLTSRNGETQYF	TGTGCCAGCAGCCAAAGTCTTCTTACTAGCCGCAACGGGGAGACCCAGTACTTC
TRBD1	-	TRBV29-1	TRBJ2-3	CSVEEGTGASPDTQYF	TGCAGCGTTGAAGAGGGGACAGGGGCATCCCCAGATACGCAGTATTTT
-	-	TRBV7-9	TRBJ1-5	CASSPSNRDQPQHF	TGTGCCAGCAGCCCGTCAAATCGGGATCAGCCCCAGCATTTT
-	once	TRBV11-2	TRBJ2-5	CASGRQETQYF	TGTGCCAGCGGGAGACAAGAGACCCAGTACTTC
-	-	TRBV9	TRBJ1-6	CASSQTSRGSYNSPLHF	TGTGCCAGCAGCCAAACCTCTCGGGGTTCCTATAATTCACCCCTCCACTTT
-	few	TRBV6-5	TRBJ1-6	CASSHRASNSPLHF	TGTGCCAGCAGTCACAGGGCAAGCAATTCACCCCTCCACTTT
TRBD1	-	TRBV9	TRBJ1-2	CASSLQGAGGYTF	TGTGCCAGCAGCTTACAGGGGGCGGGTGGCTACACCTTC
-	-	TRBV30	TRBJ2-4	CAWSGGQGIQYF	TGTGCCTGGAGTGGGGGACAAGGAATTCAGTACTTC
TRBD1	-	TRBV12-5	TRBJ1-5	CASGRSGQSNQPQHF	TGTGCTAGTGGCCGATCGGGACAGAGCAATCAGCCCCAGCATTTT
TRBD1	-	TRBV3-1/TRBV3-2	TRBJ1-1	CASSRRSQGAPIEAFF	TGTGCCAGCAGCCGCCGATCCCAGGGGGCACCCATTGAAGCTTTCTTT
-	once	TRBV4-1	TRBJ1-4	CASSQGWGVDEKLFF	TGCGCCAGCAGCCAAGGTTGGGGCGTGGATGAAAAACTGTTTTTT
TRBD1	-	TRBV2	TRBJ1-6	CASSPIGQGSSPLHF	TGTGCCAGCAGTCCAATCGGACAGGGGAGTTCACCCCTCCACTTT
-	-	TRBV4-2	TRBJ1-1	CASSHWERNTEAFF	TGTGCCAGCAGCCACTGGGAGCGGAACACTGAAGCTTTCTTT
-	-	TRBV4-2	TRBJ1-1	CASSQDTGRAEEAFF	TGTGCCAGCAGCCAAGATACAGGCAGGGCTGAGGAAGCTTTCTTT
TRBD1	-	TRBV7-2	TRBJ2-3	CASSPSRDRGTDTQYF	TGTGCCAGCAGTCCCTCCCGGGACAGGGGAACAGATACGCAGTATTTT
-	-	TRBV19	TRBJ1-2	CASSMDGDIYGYTF	TGTGCCAGTAGTATGGACGGGGATATCTATGGCTACACCTTC
-	-	TRBV28	TRBJ1-6	CASNAAQGTSPLHF	TGTGCCAGCAACGCCGCGCAGGGAACTTCACCCCTCCACTTT
-	-	TRBV27	TRBJ1-1	CASSLRQGLLNTEAFF	TGTGCCAGCAGTTTAAGGCAGGGCCTATTGAACACTGAAGCTTTCTTT
-	-	TRBV5-1	TRBJ2-3	CATSGAGADADTQYF	TGCGCCACCTCAGGGGCGGGGGCGGATGCAGATACGCAGTATTTT
TRBD1	once	TRBV30	TRBJ2-7	CAWSADRGYEQYF	TGTGCCTGGAGCGCGGACAGGGGCTACGAGCAGTACTTC
TRBD2	few	TRBV2	TRBJ2-5	CASMAGGLVETQYF	TGTGCCAGCATGGCGGGGGGCCTGGTAGAGACCCAGTACTTC
-	-	TRBV28	TRBJ2-3	CASSKYTDTQYF	TGTGCCAGCAGTAAATACACAGATACGCAGTATTTT
-	once	TRBV7-5	TRBJ2-5	CARSNERGEYQETQYF	TGTGCCAGAAGCAACGAACGCGGCGAGTACCAAGAGACCCAGTACTTC
TRBD2	-	TRBV29-1	TRBJ2-5	CSVEASASGYQETQYF	TGCAGCGTTGAAGCGTCGGCTAGCGGGTACCAAGAGACCCAGTACTTC
TRBD2	once	TRBV7-9	TRBJ2-5	CASSSGLAGGVETQYF	TGTGCCAGCAGCTCTGGACTAGCGGGGGGGGTGGAGACCCAGTACTTC
-	-	TRBV10-3	TRBJ1-3	CAISAPGSGNTIYF	TGTGCCATCAGTGCCCCGGGGAGCGGAAACACCATATATTTT
-	-	TRBV27	TRBJ1-1	CASSIRGNTEAFF	TGTGCCAGCAGTATCAGGGGGAACACTGAAGCTTTCTTT
TRBD2	-	TRBV4-1	TRBJ2-3	CASSQSDSGGARADTQYF	TGCGCCAGCAGCCAATCGGATAGCGGGGGGGCCCGGGCAGATACGCAGTATTTT
TRBD2	-	TRBV3-1/TRBV3-2	TRBJ2-3	CASSQDRLAGGRTDTQYF	TGTGCCAGCAGCCAAGATCGACTAGCGGGGGGGCGCACAGATACGCAGTATTTT
-	-	TRBV11-3	TRBJ1-1	CASSLGEGLTEAFF	TGTGCCAGCAGCCTCGGAGAAGGCCTCACTGAAGCTTTCTTT
-	-	TRBV6-2/TRBV6-3	TRBJ1-1	CASSLKTEAFF	TGTGCCAGCAGCCTCAAAACTGAAGCTTTCTTT
TRBD2	-	TRBV11-2	TRBJ2-4	CASSLKGGTILAKNIQYF	TGTGCCAGCAGCTTGAAGGGAGGGACTATCTTAGCCAAAAACATTCAGTACTTC
-	-	TRBV7-2	TRBJ2-7	CASSLVGSPPTYEQYF	TGTGCCAGCAGCTTAGTTGGCTCGCCGCCGACCTACGAGCAGTACTTC
TRBD1	-	TRBV19	TRBJ1-2	CASSPPLVDRGYTF	TGTGCCAGTAGTCCGCCGTTAGTGGACAGGGGATACACCTTC
TRBD2	-	TRBV11-1	TRBJ2-5	CASSPQQLAGEETQYF	TGTGCCAGCAGCCCCCAGCAACTAGCGGGGGAGGAGACCCAGTACTTC